The next 25 T cell receptor beta chains were all read from a single sample in a study of PD-1 blockade in classical Hodgkin lymphoma. Some clones are missing from TCRdb's copy, which holds only in-frame ones; the method was immunoSEQ multiplex PCR. The sample shows roughly 40,000 clones, over 70% of them seen only once. There was relapse after autologous stem cell transplantation in every patient, and there was variation in brentuximab vedotin exposure. The sample here was peripheral blood mononuclear cells (PBMCs), taken at baseline. The source is a human donor with classical Hodgkin lymphoma.

V usage is TRBV7-3 and J usage is TRBJ2-3; 7 bases are shared with TRBD1. The CDR3 totals 19 residues. CDR1 is SGHTA, CDR2 FQGTGA, per germline. V was pared by 0 bases and J by 2 bases, with 14 bases of the junction left unmatched. The CDR3, as DNA: TGTGCCAGCAGCTTAACCCTGACCAATCCGGGACAGATCACAGATACGCAGTATTTT. Protein sequence: CASSLTLTNPGQITDTQYF.

The chain has TRBV5-4 and TRBJ1-3; 9 bases agree with TRBD1. The CDR3 is 17 amino acids. Germline CDR1 reads SGHNT; CDR2 reads YYREEE (reference sequence). The junction had 8 bases not matched to a gene; V was cut back by 4 bases and J by 0 bases. The CDR3 protein is CASSQDRGQGSGNTIYF. The CDR3 region has the DNA TGTGCCAGCAGCCAAGATCGGGGACAGGGCTCTGGAAACACCATATATTTT.

J is TRBJ2-5 and V is TRBV6-5; 7 nucleotides match TRBD1. V was clipped by 6 bases and J by 2 bases; unmatched bases: 9. The CDR3 has 15 residues. Germline loops: CDR1 MNHEY, CDR2 SVGAGI. CDR3 sequence: CASRKRGRGQETQYF. Written as DNA, the CDR3 is TGTGCCAGCAGAAAAAGGGGGCGTGGGCAAGAGACCCAGTACTTC.

This chain uses TRBV4-1 with TRBJ2-3; 10 bases line up with TRBD1. Germline loops: CDR1 MGHRA, CDR2 YSYEKL. Unmatched junction bases numbered 5, after V lost 1 base and J lost 4 bases. The CDR3 covers 16 residues. CDR3 coding DNA: TGCGCCAGCAGCCAAGGGAAGACAGGGGGCGCAGATACGCAGTATTTT. Its translation: CASSQGKTGGADTQYF.

The rearrangement joins TRBV10-3 to TRBJ2-3; TRBD1 or TRBD2 may be the D gene (5 bases each). Looked up from germline, CDR1 is ENHRY and CDR2 is SYGVKD. Trimming removed 10 bases from V and 8 bases from J, with 19 bases in between. The length of the CDR3 is 13 residues. The CDR3 loop reads CATGTRNRFTQYF. The CDR3, as DNA: TGTGCCACTGGGACCCGAAACCGATTTACGCAGTATTTT.

The chain recombines TRBV10-3 with TRBJ1-4; maybe TRBD1 (5 bases). The germline CDR1 and CDR2 sequences are ENHRY and SYGVKD. This CDR3 is built from 15 residues. Trimming shortened V by 3 bases and J by 0 bases, and 8 bases separated the two germline ends. The CDR3, as DNA: TGTGCCATCAGTGATAGGGGCGCAACTAATGAAAAACTGTTTTTT. Encoded protein: CAISDRGATNEKLFF.

The chain links TRBV9 to TRBJ1-4; 7 nucleotides match TRBD1. This CDR3 is 15 amino acids long. The junction had 10 bases not matched to a gene; V was cut back by 4 bases and J by 7 bases. CDR1 SGDLS and CDR2 YYNGEE come from the germline V gene. CDR3 bases: TGTGCCAGCAGCTATAGAGGGGGCGAGACTGAAAAACTGTTTTTT. It specifies CASSYRGGETEKLFF. The full variable domain, in which reference TRBV9 and TRBJ1-4 provide the parts outside the CDR3, is DSGVTQTPKHLITATGQRVTLRCSPRSGDLSVYWYQQSLDQGLQFLIQYYNGEERAKGNILERFSAQQFPDLHSELNLSSLELGDSALYFCASSYRGGETEKLFFGSGTQLSVL.

This clone was detected only once. The V and J genes are TRBV28 and TRBJ2-5, with D perhaps assigned TRBD1 or TRBD2 (6 bases each). The V end lost 3 bases, the J end lost 3 bases, and 26 bases lay between the germline ends. This CDR3 is built from 19 residues. CDR1 and CDR2 (germline): MDHEN, SYDVKM. The CDR3 DNA follows: TGTGCCAGCAGTTTTTGGGGGGCCCAGACGACAACCGGGGAAGAGACCCAGTACTTC. The encoded protein is CASSFWGAQTTTGEETQYF.

The chain has TRBV5-8 and TRBJ2-4; 11 bases fit TRBD1. The CDR3 has 15 amino acids. The trim removed 4 bases at V and 6 bases at J, leaving 6 bases unmatched. CDR1 SGHTS and CDR2 YDEGEE come from the germline V gene. CDR3 bases: TGTGCCAGCAGCCGTGGACAGGGGGCAAGAAACATTCAGTACTTC. As protein: CASSRGQGARNIQYF.

The J gene is TRBJ1-1, the V gene TRBV27; TRBD1 matches at 7 bases. The CDR3 covers 15 residues. With V trimmed by 5 bases and J by 2 bases, 8 bases remained unmatched. CDR1 is MNHEY, CDR2 SMNVEV, per germline (reference sequence). In DNA, the CDR3 is TGTGCCAGCAGTCTTCTCGCAGGGGGAAACACTGAAGCTTTCTTT. This gives the protein CASSLLAGGNTEAFF.

The V gene is TRBV19, the J gene TRBJ2-6; D might be TRBD1 (6 bases). The length of the CDR3 is 15 residues. Looked up from germline, CDR1 is LNHDA and CDR2 is SQIVND (reference sequence). V gave up 6 bases and J gave up 2 bases, with 11 bases separating them. In nucleotides, the CDR3 is TGTGCCAGTAGCCCCTCAGGGGCTGGGGCCAACGTCCTGACTTTC. It yields the protein CASSPSGAGANVLTF.

This clone has a handful of counts. V usage is TRBV27 and J usage is TRBJ1-1; TRBD1 aligns across 9 bases. Germline lookup yields CDR1 MNHEY and CDR2 SMNVEV (reference sequence). Germline trimming cut 3 bases from V and 3 bases from J; bases unmatched to any gene: 8. The length of the CDR3 is 16 residues. CDR3 sequence (DNA): TGTGCCAGCAGTTTCTTCCCCCGGACAGGGGACACTGAAGCTTTCTTT. Its translation: CASSFFPRTGDTEAFF.

The rearrangement links TRBV18 to TRBJ1-4; no clear D gene. CDR3 length: 13 residues. The V end lost 6 bases, the J end lost 5 bases, and 10 bases lay between the germline ends. CDR1 and CDR2 from the germline V gene are KGHSH and LQKENI. CDR3: CASSRGGNEKLFF. Here the CDR3 DNA reads TGTGCCAGCTCCCGCGGAGGGAATGAAAAACTGTTTTTT.

The CDR3: CASSQDGGTGKETQYF. In DNA form, the CDR3 reads TGTGCCAGCAGCCAAGATGGGGGTACAGGGAAAGAGACCCAGTACTTC. This chain links TRBV4-2 with TRBJ2-5, with a possible D match to TRBD1 (6 bases). V lost 0 bases, J lost 3 bases, and 14 bases lay in between. This CDR3 is built from 16 residues. The germline gives CDR1 LGHNA, CDR2 YNFKEQ.

The chain combines TRBV11-2 with TRBJ2-1; 8 nucleotides align to TRBD2. V shed 3 bases and J 4 bases; nucleotides not matched to a gene: 5. From germline, CDR1 is SGHAT and CDR2 FQNNGV. The CDR3 has 15 residues. Written as DNA, the CDR3 is TGTGCCAGCAGCTTTGCGGGGGGCCCTTACAATGAGCAGTTCTTC. Protein: CASSFAGGPYNEQFF.

The chain carries TRBV27 and TRBJ2-3; 7 bases align to TRBD1. The CDR3 loop spans 17 amino acids. The trim removed 6 bases at V and 3 bases at J, leaving 15 bases unmatched. CDR1 is MNHEY, CDR2 SMNVEV, per germline (reference sequence). The CDR3 sequence: CASRSLPDRAGTDTQYF. The CDR3 coding sequence is TGTGCCAGCAGATCTCTCCCTGACAGGGCTGGAACAGATACGCAGTATTTT.

On this clone itself: Compared with germline, one end of the junction differs, possibly owing to a read error. Other DNA sequences in the sample encode the same CDR3. This chain joins TRBV6-5 and TRBJ1-5; D unresolved. CDR3 length: 15 residues. Germline V gene sequence: CDR1 MNHEY, CDR2 SVGAGI. DNA for the CDR3: TGTGCCAGCAGTGCGGTCCATCAGAGCAATCAGCCTCAGCATTTT. This gives the protein CASSAVHQSNQPQHF.

V is TRBV5-1 and J is TRBJ2-5, with unresolved D. Germline CDR1 and CDR2: SGHRS and YFSETQ. The CDR3 is made up of 13 amino acids. V was trimmed by 4 bases and J by 4 bases, leaving 11 bases between them. CDR3 bases: TGCGCCAGCAGCACGGACGTTGTAGAGACCCAGTACTTC. The encoded protein is CASSTDVVETQYF.

The J gene is TRBJ2-3, the V gene TRBV5-6; D gene uncertain. The CDR3 consists of 15 residues. V was trimmed by 1 base and J by 0 bases, leaving 9 bases between them. Per the germline V gene, CDR1 is SGHDT and CDR2 is YYEEEE. As DNA, the CDR3 is TGTGCCAGCAGCTTGAGGGTGGTTAGCACAGATACGCAGTATTTT. Residues: CASSLRVVSTDTQYF. The full variable domain, completed using reference TRBV5-6 and TRBJ2-3, is DAGVTQSPTHLIKTRGQQVTLRCSPKSGHDTVSWYQQALGQGPQFIFQYYEEEERQRGNFPDRFSGHQFPNYSSELNVNALLLGDSALYLCASSLRVVSTDTQYFGPGTRLTVL.

This clone occurred a few times. J is TRBJ2-5 and V is TRBV9, with TRBD2 matching 7 bases. The germline V gene encodes CDR1 SGDLS and CDR2 YYNGEE. This CDR3 contains 14 residues. V was pared by 6 bases and J by 4 bases, with 9 bases of the junction left unmatched. This chain's CDR3 is CASNDPSGLETQYF. The DNA for the CDR3 is TGTGCCAGCAACGACCCTAGCGGACTAGAGACCCAGTACTTC.

V gene TRBV6-6 combines with J gene TRBJ1-1; D unresolved. CDR1 and CDR2 (germline): MNHNY, SVGAGI (reference sequence). The CDR3 has 13 residues. V shed 2 bases and J shed 1 base, with 5 bases lying between them. The CDR3 here is CASSYRKNTEAFF. In nucleotides, the CDR3 is TGTGCCAGCAGTTACCGAAAGAACACTGAAGCTTTCTTT.

The chain is built from TRBV19 and TRBJ1-2; weak D call: TRBD1 (5 bases). V shed 4 bases and J shed 5 bases, with 14 bases lying between them. This CDR3 spans 14 amino acids. Germline values: CDR1 LNHDA, CDR2 SQIVND (reference sequence). CDR3 sequence (DNA): TGTGCCAGTAGTACTTTTACAGGAGGATATGGCTACACCTTC. Translating gives CASSTFTGGYGYTF.

The chain is built from TRBV28 and TRBJ2-3; D gene uncertain. Looked up from germline, CDR1 is MDHEN and CDR2 is SYDVKM. V lost 7 bases and J 6 bases, leaving 17 bases between the germline ends. This CDR3 has 14 residues. This CDR3 is CASKSPVAPDTQYF. CDR3 coding DNA: TGTGCCAGCAAGTCCCCAGTGGCGCCGGATACGCAGTATTTT.

This chain uses TRBV5-4 with TRBJ1-2, with 11 nucleotides matching TRBD1. The J segment lost 8 bases and the V segment lost 5 bases, leaving 8 bases of the junction unmatched. In germline, CDR1 is SGHNT, CDR2 YYREEE (reference sequence). The CDR3 loop spans 14 amino acids. This CDR3 reads CASSYGQGAEGYTF. CDR3 sequence (DNA): TGTGCCAGCAGTTACGGACAGGGGGCTGAGGGCTACACCTTC.

The rearrangement uses TRBV5-6 and TRBJ2-7, with TRBD2 as a possible D gene (7 bases). V dropped 1 base and J dropped 0 bases, with 11 bases sitting between them. CDR3 size: 15 residues. Germline V gene sequence: CDR1 SGHDT, CDR2 YYEEEE. The CDR3 DNA follows: TGTGCCAGCAGCTTGCCCCGGGGGGCCTCCTACGAGCAGTACTTC. This gives the protein CASSLPRGASYEQYF.